This is a list of T cell receptor beta chains from one sample in a study of PD-L1 blockade in urothelial cancer. The assay was immunoSEQ multiplex PCR, and TCRdb's table has in-frame clones only and misses some. The table has tens of thousands of clones, roughly 76% seen once. This specimen was PBMCs, taken around atezolizumab (anti-PD-L1) treatment. The receptor set was obtained from a man in his 70s with urothelial cancer. Each CDR3 is given with its conserved first and last residue. A D gene is named only where the DNA matches it firmly. The size field is filled for only some rows; it gives once, few, many or a size class.

NA	TRBV21-1	NA	TRBJ2-7	TGTGCCAGCAGCACCTCAATGCCCCCTACCTACGAGCAGTACTTC	CASSTSMPPTYEQYF
TRBD1	TRBV11-1	few	TRBJ1-3	TGTGCCAGCAGCTTAGCGTCGCCCGGGACAGCCTCTGGAAACACCATATATTTT	CASSLASPGTASGNTIYF
NA	TRBV27	NA	TRBJ1-2	TGTGCCAGCACGCCATCTATTAGGGGAGGTAAAGGCTACACCTTC	CASTPSIRGGKGYTF
NA	TRBV15	NA	TRBJ1-2	TGTGCCACCAGCAGAGAGTCAGGGCAATATGGCTACACCTTC	CATSRESGQYGYTF
NA	TRBV4-2	few	TRBJ1-1	TGTGCCAGCAGCCATGAACAGTCTAAAGCTTTCTTT	CASSHEQSKAFF
TRBD1	TRBV10-3	NA	TRBJ2-3	TGTGCCATCAGCCCGGGACAGACTTCAAGGGCAGATACGCAGTATTTT	CAISPGQTSRADTQYF
TRBD2	TRBV7-9	NA	TRBJ2-5	TGTGCCAGCAGCGGAAGGACTAGCGCGACCCAGTACTTC	CASSGRTSATQYF
NA	TRBV7-8	NA	TRBJ2-7	TGTGCCAGCAGCTTAGATGGCAGGGCCTCCGTAGGGGAGCAGTACTTC	CASSLDGRASVGEQYF
NA	TRBV7-3	NA	TRBJ2-5	TGTGCCAGCAGCCGGAGGGGGGGGGCCGGGGAGACCCAGTACTTC	CASSRRGGAGETQYF
NA	TRBV19	once	TRBJ2-6	TGTGCCAGTAGCTCAAAAGCGGGTCCCTCTGGGGCCAACGTCCTGACTTTC	CASSSKAGPSGANVLTF
TRBD2	TRBV25-1	NA	TRBJ2-1	TGTGCCAGCAGTGATACTCAGCGGGAGGGCAATGAGCAGTTCTTC	CASSDTQREGNEQFF
TRBD2	TRBV4-2	NA	TRBJ2-1	TGTGCCAGCAGCCAACTAGCGGGAGGGTTCTATAGTGGGGATGAGCAGTTCTTC	CASSQLAGGFYSGDEQFF
TRBD2	TRBV30	NA	TRBJ2-7	TGTGCCTGGGGGACCCGGGGCGGGAGATCTCCCTACGAGCAGTACTTC	CAWGTRGGRSPYEQYF
NA	TRBV6-6	NA	TRBJ1-1	TGTGCCAGCAGTCTAATAACAGGGAACACTGAAGCTTTCTTT	CASSLITGNTEAFF
NA	TRBV7-9	once	TRBJ1-1	TGTGCCAGCAGCTTATCCGGGAACACTGAAGCTTTCTTT	CASSLSGNTEAFF
NA	TRBV10-3	NA	TRBJ2-3	TGTGCCATCAGTCCAAGCGGAGGGAGGGGGAGCACAGATACGCAGTATTTT	CAISPSGGRGSTDTQYF
TRBD2	TRBV7-9	NA	TRBJ2-7	TGTGCCAGCAGCTTCGGGACTAGCGGGATTTACGAGCAGTACTTC	CASSFGTSGIYEQYF
NA	TRBV20-1	NA	TRBJ1-1	TGCAGTGCCGGGAGTGACACTGAAGCTTTCTTT	CSAGSDTEAFF
TRBD2	TRBV7-7	NA	TRBJ2-2	TGTGCTAGCACCCGGGGAGGGGACACCGGGGAGCTGTTTTTT	CASTRGGDTGELFF
NA	TRBV6-1	NA	TRBJ2-7	TGTGCCAGCAGTGAACTCGGGGGTTCATCCTACGAGCAGTACTTC	CASSELGGSSYEQYF
TRBD2	TRBV5-1	NA	TRBJ2-1	TGCGCCAGCAGCTTGGCAACTAGCGCCTCCTACAATGAGCAGTTCTTC	CASSLATSASYNEQFF
TRBD1	TRBV6-5	NA	TRBJ2-5	TGTGCCAGCAGTTACTCTTACAGGGGGCCGGAGACCCAGTACTTC	CASSYSYRGPETQYF
NA	TRBV10-3	NA	TRBJ1-2	TGTGCCATCAGTAAGAGTGACTATGGCTACACCTTC	CAISKSDYGYTF
TRBD1	TRBV2	NA	TRBJ1-6	TGTGCCAGCAGTACAGGGGTACCCTATAATTCACCCCTCCACTTT	CASSTGVPYNSPLHF
NA	TRBV9	NA	TRBJ2-2	TGTGCCAGCAGCGACGGGACAACGAACACCGGGGAGCTGTTTTTT	CASSDGTTNTGELFF
TRBD2	TRBV4-2	NA	TRBJ2-1	TGTGCCAGCAGCCAAGAAATGGGCGGGGGGAGCTCCTACAATGAGCAGTTCTTC	CASSQEMGGGSSYNEQFF
NA	TRBV6-6	NA	TRBJ1-1	TGTGCCAGCAGTCGTACGTGGGGCGCGGGGACTGAAGCTTTCTTT	CASSRTWGAGTEAFF
NA	TRBV5-1	NA	TRBJ1-1	TGCGCCAGCAGCCGGGAGGGCCCAGGGACTGAAGCTTTCTTT	CASSREGPGTEAFF
NA	TRBV5-4	NA	TRBJ1-1	TGTGCCAGCAGCTTGCGTGGAAGGGGAACTGAAGCTTTCTTT	CASSLRGRGTEAFF
TRBD1	TRBV5-5	few	TRBJ1-1	TGTGCCAGCAGCTTGGCGGGACAGGGAGAAGCTTTCTTT	CASSLAGQGEAFF
NA	TRBV7-9	NA	TRBJ1-1	TGTGCCAGCAGCTTAGAGACTCTTGAAGCTTTCTTT	CASSLETLEAFF
TRBD1	TRBV5-4	NA	TRBJ2-2	TGTGCCAGCAGCTTGGCCACCAGGACAGGGAACACCGGGGAGCTGTTTTTT	CASSLATRTGNTGELFF
NA	TRBV6-1	NA	TRBJ2-1	TGTGCCAGTCGACAGGACGGGGTTGTGGGTAATGAGCAGTTCTTC	CASRQDGVVGNEQFF
TRBD2	TRBV25-1	NA	TRBJ2-2	TGTGCCAGCAGTGGAGGAGCTAGCGGGAGGGCTAACACCGGGGAGCTGTTTTTT	CASSGGASGRANTGELFF
TRBD1	TRBV2	NA	TRBJ1-1	TGTGCCAGTACAGGGGAAGTTGGCACTGAAGCTTTCTTT	CASTGEVGTEAFF
TRBD1	TRBV11-2	NA	TRBJ1-2	TGTGCCAGCAGCTTAGATTCCCTGACAGGGGGCTCTGGCTACACCTTC	CASSLDSLTGGSGYTF
TRBD1	TRBV18	NA	TRBJ1-1	TGTGCCAGCTCACCCTTGGGACAGGGGGCTGAAGCTTTCTTT	CASSPLGQGAEAFF
NA	TRBV4-2	NA	TRBJ2-5	TGTGCCAGCAGCCCCGAACGGGTGATCCAAGAGACCCAGTACTTC	CASSPERVIQETQYF
NA	TRBV27	NA	TRBJ1-2	TGTGCCAGCAGTCCCCAGGGCAGGGGAGTCGGCTACACCTTC	CASSPQGRGVGYTF
TRBD1	TRBV7-2	NA	TRBJ1-2	TGTGCCAGCAGCCTAGGACAGGGTAACTATGGCTACACCTTC	CASSLGQGNYGYTF
NA	TRBV6-5	few	TRBJ2-2	TGTGCCAGCAGAAACCGGGCAGAGGGCGGGGAGCTGTTTTTT	CASRNRAEGGELFF
NA	TRBV29-1	NA	TRBJ2-1	TGCAGCGTTTTACTTTTGGAGCAGTTCTTC	CSVLLLEQFF
TRBD1	TRBV10-3	NA	TRBJ2-1	TGTGCCATCAGGAACCGGGACAGGGGTTCCGATGAGCAGTTCTTC	CAIRNRDRGSDEQFF
TRBD1	TRBV19	NA	TRBJ1-4	TGTGCCAGTAGTATGGGGGGACAGGGAAACGAAAAACTGTTTTTT	CASSMGGQGNEKLFF
TRBD1	TRBV4-1	NA	TRBJ1-1	TGCGCCAGCAGCCGTCGACAGGGGAACACTGAAGCTTTCTTT	CASSRRQGNTEAFF
NA	TRBV19	NA	TRBJ2-5	TGTGCCAGTAGTATAGCGGCGGGACAAGAGACCCAGTACTTC	CASSIAAGQETQYF
NA	TRBV21-1	few	TRBJ2-7	TGTGCCAGCCGGAGAGCGGGGGCCGGGGACGAGCAGTACTTC	CASRRAGAGDEQYF
NA	TRBV5-1	NA	TRBJ2-6	TGCGCCAGCAGCTTTTCGCCGGAGCCCTCTGGGGCCAACGTCCTGACTTTC	CASSFSPEPSGANVLTF
TRBD2	TRBV28	NA	TRBJ2-5	TGTGCCAGCAGCCCAACGGCGGGAGGGCACGAGACCCAGTACTTC	CASSPTAGGHETQYF
NA	TRBV30	NA	TRBJ2-7	TGTGCCTCGATAACCCGAGCCCGCGAGCAGTACTTC	CASITRAREQYF
NA	TRBV9	once	TRBJ1-1	TGTGCCAGCAGCCCCCGGGGAGGGGCTGGTAACACTGAAGCTTTCTTT	CASSPRGGAGNTEAFF
TRBD2	TRBV5-1	NA	TRBJ2-1	TGCGCCAGCAGCCAGACTAGCGGGGCGAACAATGAGCAGTTCTTC	CASSQTSGANNEQFF
TRBD1	TRBV30	few	TRBJ1-5	TGTGCCTGGAGTGTAGGGACAGTTAGTCAGCCCCAGCATTTT	CAWSVGTVSQPQHF
NA	TRBV5-1	NA	TRBJ2-3	TGCGCCAGCAGCTTGCTCGGGAGCACAGATACGCAGTATTTT	CASSLLGSTDTQYF
NA	TRBV11-2	NA	TRBJ2-7	TGTGCCAGCAGCTTAGGCCGGGACTTAGCCTACGAGCAGTACTTC	CASSLGRDLAYEQYF